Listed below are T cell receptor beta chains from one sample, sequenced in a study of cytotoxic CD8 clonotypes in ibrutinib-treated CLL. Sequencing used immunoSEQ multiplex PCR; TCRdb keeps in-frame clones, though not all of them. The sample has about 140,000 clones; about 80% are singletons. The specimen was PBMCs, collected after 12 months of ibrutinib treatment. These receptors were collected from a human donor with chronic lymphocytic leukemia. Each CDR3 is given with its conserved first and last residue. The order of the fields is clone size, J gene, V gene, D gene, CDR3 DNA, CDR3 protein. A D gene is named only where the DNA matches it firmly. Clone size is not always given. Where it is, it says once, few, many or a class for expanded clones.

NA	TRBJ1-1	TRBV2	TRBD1	TGTGCCAGCAGCACAGGGGGCGGAAGGACTGAAGCTTTCTTT	CASSTGGGRTEAFF
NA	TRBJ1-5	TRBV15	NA	TGTGCCACCAGCAACGGACAGTACAATCAGCCCCAGCATTTT	CATSNGQYNQPQHF
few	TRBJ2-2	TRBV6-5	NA	TGTGCCAGCAGTTACTCGGACTCCACCGGGGAGCTGTTTTTT	CASSYSDSTGELFF
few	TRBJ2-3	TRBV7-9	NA	TGTGCCAGCAGCTTGGATACGCAGTATTTT	CASSLDTQYF
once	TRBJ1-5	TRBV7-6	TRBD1	TGTGCCAGCAGCACGGACAGGGATCAGCCCCAGCATTTT	CASSTDRDQPQHF
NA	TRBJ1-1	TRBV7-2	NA	TGTGCCAGCAGCTTAAACCAGGGGAGGGGGGCTTTCTTT	CASSLNQGRGAFF
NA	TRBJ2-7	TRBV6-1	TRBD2	TGTGCCAGCAGTCGGACTAGCGGGACCTACGAGCAGTACTTC	CASSRTSGTYEQYF
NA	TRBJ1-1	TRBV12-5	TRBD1	TGTGCTAGTGATAAACAGGGGGGCACTGAAGCTTTCTTT	CASDKQGGTEAFF
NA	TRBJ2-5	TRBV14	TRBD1	TGTGCCAGCAGCCAATACCAGGGGGTGAAGTACTTC	CASSQYQGVKYF
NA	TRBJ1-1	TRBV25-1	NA	TGTGCCAGCAGAGCGACAGAGAACACTGAAGCTTTCTTT	CASRATENTEAFF
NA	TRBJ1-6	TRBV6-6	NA	TGTGCCAGCAGTTACTTGCCTTATAATTCACCCCTCCACTTT	CASSYLPYNSPLHF
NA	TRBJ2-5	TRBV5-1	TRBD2	TGCGCCAGCAGGGGAGGGATAGGCGAAGAGACCCAGTACTTC	CASRGGIGEETQYF
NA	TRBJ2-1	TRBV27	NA	TGTGCCAGCAGTTTATCTACTAGCAGTTACTACAATGAGCAGTTCTTC	CASSLSTSSYYNEQFF
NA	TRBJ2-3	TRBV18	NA	TGTGCCAGCTCACCTGGACTTAGCACAGATACGCAGTATTTT	CASSPGLSTDTQYF
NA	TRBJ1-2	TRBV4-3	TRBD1	TGCGCCAGCAGCCAAGGGGGGTCAGGGGGCGGCTATGGCTACACCTTC	CASSQGGSGGGYGYTF
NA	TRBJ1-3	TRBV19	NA	TGTGCCAGTAGTACCGGGGGATCTGGAAACACCATATATTTT	CASSTGGSGNTIYF
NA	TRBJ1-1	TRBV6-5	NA	TGTGCCAGCAGCCAGCAGGGTAATCCTGAAGCTTTCTTT	CASSQQGNPEAFF
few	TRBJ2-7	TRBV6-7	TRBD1	TGTGCCAGCAGCTGGGACAGGACCAACGAGCAGTACTTC	CASSWDRTNEQYF
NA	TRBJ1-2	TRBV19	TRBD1	TGTGCCAGTAGTCAAATCCGGGACAGGGGTTTTGGCGGCTACACCTTC	CASSQIRDRGFGGYTF
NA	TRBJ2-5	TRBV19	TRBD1	TGTGCCAGTAGTGACACGGACAGGGAGACCCAGTACTTC	CASSDTDRETQYF
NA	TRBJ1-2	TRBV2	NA	TGTGCCAGCAGTGATGATCAGGGGTCGTCGGGCTACACCTTC	CASSDDQGSSGYTF
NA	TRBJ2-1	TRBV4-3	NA	TGCGCCAGCAGCCAAGTGGGTGAGCAGTTCTTC	CASSQVGEQFF
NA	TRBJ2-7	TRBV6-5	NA	TGTGCCAGCAGTTTGGGGGCGGGGGAGCAGTACTTC	CASSLGAGEQYF
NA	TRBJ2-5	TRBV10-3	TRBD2	TGTGCCATCTCTTCTAGACTAGCGGGGGAGACCCTCCAAGAGACCCAGTACTTC	CAISSRLAGETLQETQYF
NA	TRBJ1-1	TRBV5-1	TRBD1	TGCGCCAGCAGCACCGGGACAGGGTTTAACACTGAAGCTTTCTTT	CASSTGTGFNTEAFF
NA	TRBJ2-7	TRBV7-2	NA	TGTGCCAGCAGCCTCAGTACCTACGAGCAGTACTTC	CASSLSTYEQYF
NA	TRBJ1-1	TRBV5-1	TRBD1	TGCGCCAGCAGTCGACAGGGCGGGGGGACTGAAGCTTTCTTT	CASSRQGGGTEAFF
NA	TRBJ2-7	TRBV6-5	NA	TGTGCCAGCAGTCCCCCCGGGGTCGGCTCCTACGAGCAGTACTTC	CASSPPGVGSYEQYF
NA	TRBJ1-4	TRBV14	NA	TGTGCCAGCAGTAGACAGCCGATTAATGAAAAACTGTTTTTT	CASSRQPINEKLFF
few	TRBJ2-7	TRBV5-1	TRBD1	TGCGCCAGCAGCTTGGGCCCCGGGACAGGGATTAGCTCCTACGAGCAGTACTTC	CASSLGPGTGISSYEQYF
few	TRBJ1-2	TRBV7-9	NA	TGTGCCACCTACGGTCGGACTAACTATGGCTACACCTTC	CATYGRTNYGYTF
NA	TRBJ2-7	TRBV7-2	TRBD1	TGTGCCAGCAGCCTGGGACAGGGGCACTACGAGCAGTACTTC	CASSLGQGHYEQYF
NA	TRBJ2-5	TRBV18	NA	TGTGCCAGCTCACCACCGGGCAGGGGCGAGACCCAGTACTTC	CASSPPGRGETQYF
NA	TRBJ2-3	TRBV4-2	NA	TGTGCCAGCAGCCAAGATCGAGGCACAGATACGCAGTATTTT	CASSQDRGTDTQYF
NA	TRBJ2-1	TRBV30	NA	TGTGCCTGGAGTGTATTACGCGACAGAGTGTACAATGAGCAGTTCTTC	CAWSVLRDRVYNEQFF
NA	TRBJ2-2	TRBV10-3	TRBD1	TGTGCCATTGGACAGGTCAACACCGGGGAGCTGTTTTTT	CAIGQVNTGELFF
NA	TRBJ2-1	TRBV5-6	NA	TGTGCCAGCAGCTTGTACGGGAGCTCCTACAATGAGCAGTTCTTC	CASSLYGSSYNEQFF
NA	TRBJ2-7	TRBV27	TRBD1	TGTGCCAGCAGAAGAGGGACAGGGGGCCCTATAGCCTACGAGCAGTACTTC	CASRRGTGGPIAYEQYF
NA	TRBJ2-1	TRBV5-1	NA	TGCGCCAGCAGCGGGGGACTCCAGGCGCCGTTCTTC	CASSGGLQAPFF
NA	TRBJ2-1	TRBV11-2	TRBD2	TGTGCCAGCAGCTTAGCGCGCTGGACTAGCGGGAGTAGTAGTGAGCAGTTCTTC	CASSLARWTSGSSSEQFF
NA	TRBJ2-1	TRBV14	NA	TGTGCCAGCAGCCAGCTCGGCGGTTACAATGAGCAGTTCTTC	CASSQLGGYNEQFF
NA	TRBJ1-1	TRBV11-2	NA	TGTGCCAGCAGCTTATTCCCGGACAAGAACACTGAAGCTTTCTTT	CASSLFPDKNTEAFF
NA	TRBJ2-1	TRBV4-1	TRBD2	TGCGCCAGCAGCCAAGGAGTTAGCGGGAACAATGAGCAGTTCTTC	CASSQGVSGNNEQFF
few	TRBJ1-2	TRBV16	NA	TGTGCCAGCAGCCAATCCCAGACCGACTATGGCTACACCTTC	CASSQSQTDYGYTF
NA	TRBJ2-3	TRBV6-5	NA	TGTGCCAGCAGTTACAGGAGGGCAGGAGATACGCAGTATTTT	CASSYRRAGDTQYF
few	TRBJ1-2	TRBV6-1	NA	TGTGCCAGCAGGGTGGCTAACTATGGCTACACCTTC	CASRVANYGYTF